This T cell receptor (beta chain) emerged from a study of control samples from healthy donors and cancer patients. V shed 2 bases, J shed 1 base, and the junction held 1 base outside the gene matches. Germline V gene lookup returns CDR1 ENHRY and CDR2 SYGVKD. CDR3 length: 15 residues. Measured with immunoSEQ multiplex PCR; TCRdb has only the in-frame clones, and not every one. The profile shows about 3,000 clones, around 94% of them singletons. The chain has TRBV10-3 and TRBJ2-3; 9 nucleotides align to TRBD2. This receptor was identified in a man in his 70s with lung cancer. The sample comprised PBMCs. CDR3 amino acids: CAISEPSGGTDTQYF. DNA of the CDR3: TGTGCCATCAGTGAGCCTAGCGGGGGCACAGATACGCAGTATTTT.